The T cell receptor (beta chain) under discussion was sequenced for a study of blood T cell repertoires in COVID-19. Study information: The analysed material was cDNA or gDNA that came from T cells, B-cell-depleted T cells, or PBMCs.

The CDR3 is 17 residues long. Germline lookup yields CDR1 SGHTA and CDR2 FQGNSA. The V end lost 4 bases, the J end lost 7 bases, and 23 bases lay between the germline ends. As originally analysed: Reference gene primer amplification gave nucleated cell count estimates. The method was immunoSEQ multiplex PCR; TCRdb's version includes in-frame clones alone and lacks a portion of them. V, J and clone size reflect that table, while D and trimming were determined from the DNA. The sample yields fewer than 250,000 clones, 65% to 90% seen once. J is TRBJ2-1 and V is TRBV7-2, with a tentative D call TRBD2 (6 bases). The sequencing sample was made of PBMCs or T cells enriched from blood (not recorded which). This receptor was taken from a woman aged 50 to 60 with acute COVID-19. CDR3 protein: CASSSEGTPAPGNEQFF. CDR3 DNA: TGTGCCAGCAGCTCAGAAGGGACTCCAGCACCGGGTAATGAGCAGTTCTTC.